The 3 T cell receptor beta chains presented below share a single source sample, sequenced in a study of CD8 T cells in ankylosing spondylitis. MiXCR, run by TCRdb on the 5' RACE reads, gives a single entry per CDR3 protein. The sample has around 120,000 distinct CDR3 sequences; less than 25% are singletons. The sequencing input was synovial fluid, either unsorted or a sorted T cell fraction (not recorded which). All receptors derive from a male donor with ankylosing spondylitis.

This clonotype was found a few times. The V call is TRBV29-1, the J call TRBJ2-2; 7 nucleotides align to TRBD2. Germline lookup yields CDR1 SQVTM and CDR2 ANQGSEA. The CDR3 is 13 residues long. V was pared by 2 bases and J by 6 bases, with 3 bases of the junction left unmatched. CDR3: CSVEKGGAGELFF. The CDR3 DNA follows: TGCAGCGTTGAAAAGGGAGGGGCCGGGGAGCTGTTTTTT.

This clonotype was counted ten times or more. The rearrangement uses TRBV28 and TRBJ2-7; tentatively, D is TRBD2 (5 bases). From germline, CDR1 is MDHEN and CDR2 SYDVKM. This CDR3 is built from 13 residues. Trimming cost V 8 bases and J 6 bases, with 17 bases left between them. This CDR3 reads CASEGLAGSEQYF. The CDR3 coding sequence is TGTGCCAGCGAGGGTCTAGCCGGTTCCGAGCAGTACTTC.

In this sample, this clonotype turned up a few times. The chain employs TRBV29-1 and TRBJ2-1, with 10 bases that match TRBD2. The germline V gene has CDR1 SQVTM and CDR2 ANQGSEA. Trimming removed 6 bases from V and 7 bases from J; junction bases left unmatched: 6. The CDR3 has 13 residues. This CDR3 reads CSVDQLAGNEQFF. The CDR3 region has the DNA TGCAGCGTGGACCAACTAGCGGGAAATGAGCAGTTCTTC.